This T cell receptor beta chain was sequenced in a study of identical twins. General study points: Beta out-of-frame sequences showed weaker excess sharing between twins.

Template switching introduced a universal primer site, and the cDNA bore unique molecular identifiers. Each CDR3 protein is one row after TCRdb ran MiXCR on the 5' RACE reads. The sample includes roughly 540,000 distinct CDR3 sequences, 22% of them seen just once. To note about this clonotype: Its target is not known.

The same data also contributed to another study, on T cells expressing NK-cell markers.

This clonotype originated in a woman under 30 in good health. The sample consisted of CD4+ T cells sorted from blood.

The CDR3 coding sequence is TGTGCCAGCAGTCCTCGTACTAATGAGCAGTTCTTC. It encodes CASSPRTNEQFF. V and J are TRBV12-3 or TRBV12-4 and TRBJ2-1; D is undetermined. The CDR3 contains 12 residues. The V gene lost 5 bases and the J gene lost 7 bases, with 9 bases spanning the gap.